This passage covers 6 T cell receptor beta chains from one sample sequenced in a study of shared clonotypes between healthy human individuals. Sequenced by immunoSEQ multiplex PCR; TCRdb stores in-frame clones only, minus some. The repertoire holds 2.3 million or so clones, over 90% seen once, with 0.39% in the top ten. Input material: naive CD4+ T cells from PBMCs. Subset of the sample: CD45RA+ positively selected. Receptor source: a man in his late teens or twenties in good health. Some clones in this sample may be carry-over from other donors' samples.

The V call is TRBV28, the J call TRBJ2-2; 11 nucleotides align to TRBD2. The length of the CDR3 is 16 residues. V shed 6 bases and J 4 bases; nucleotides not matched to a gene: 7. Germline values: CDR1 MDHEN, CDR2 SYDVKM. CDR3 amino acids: CASRETSGRTTGELFF. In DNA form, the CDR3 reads TGTGCCAGCAGAGAAACTAGCGGGAGAACCACCGGGGAGCTGTTTTTT.

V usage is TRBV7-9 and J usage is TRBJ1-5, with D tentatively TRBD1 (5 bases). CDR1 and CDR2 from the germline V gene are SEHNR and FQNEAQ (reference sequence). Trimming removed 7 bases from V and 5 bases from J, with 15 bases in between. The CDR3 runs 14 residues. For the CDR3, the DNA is TGTGCCAGCACCCGGGGCGGAGGGGATCAGCCCCAGCATTTT. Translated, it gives CASTRGGGDQPQHF.

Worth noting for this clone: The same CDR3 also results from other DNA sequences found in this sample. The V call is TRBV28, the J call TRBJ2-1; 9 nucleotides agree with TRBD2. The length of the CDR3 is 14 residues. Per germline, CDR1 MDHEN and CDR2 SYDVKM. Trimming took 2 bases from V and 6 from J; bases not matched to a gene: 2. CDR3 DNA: TGTGCCAGCAGTTTAGCGGGAGGGCGCAATGAGCAGTTCTTC. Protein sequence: CASSLAGGRNEQFF.

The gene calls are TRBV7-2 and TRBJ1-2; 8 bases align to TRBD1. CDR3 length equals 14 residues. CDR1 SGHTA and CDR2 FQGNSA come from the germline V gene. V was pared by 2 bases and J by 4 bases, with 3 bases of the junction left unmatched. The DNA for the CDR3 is TGTGCCAGCAGCTTACGGACAGGGCCCTATGGCTACACCTTC. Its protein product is CASSLRTGPYGYTF.

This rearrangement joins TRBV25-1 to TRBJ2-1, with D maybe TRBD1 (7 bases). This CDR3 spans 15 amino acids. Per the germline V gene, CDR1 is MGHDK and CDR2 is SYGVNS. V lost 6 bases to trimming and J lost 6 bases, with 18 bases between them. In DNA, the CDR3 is TGTGCCAGCAGAGGATTAGGAGGGGGCCCCAATGAGCAGTTCTTC. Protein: CASRGLGGGPNEQFF.

The CDR3 DNA is TGTGCCAGCAGTTTCACAGCCCATATGAACACTGAAGCTTTCTTT. Its protein is CASSFTAHMNTEAFF. The rearrangement links TRBV28 to TRBJ1-1; D uncertain. Germline values: CDR1 MDHEN, CDR2 SYDVKM. The length of the CDR3 is 15 residues. Trimming cost V 3 bases and J 0 bases, with 11 bases left between them.